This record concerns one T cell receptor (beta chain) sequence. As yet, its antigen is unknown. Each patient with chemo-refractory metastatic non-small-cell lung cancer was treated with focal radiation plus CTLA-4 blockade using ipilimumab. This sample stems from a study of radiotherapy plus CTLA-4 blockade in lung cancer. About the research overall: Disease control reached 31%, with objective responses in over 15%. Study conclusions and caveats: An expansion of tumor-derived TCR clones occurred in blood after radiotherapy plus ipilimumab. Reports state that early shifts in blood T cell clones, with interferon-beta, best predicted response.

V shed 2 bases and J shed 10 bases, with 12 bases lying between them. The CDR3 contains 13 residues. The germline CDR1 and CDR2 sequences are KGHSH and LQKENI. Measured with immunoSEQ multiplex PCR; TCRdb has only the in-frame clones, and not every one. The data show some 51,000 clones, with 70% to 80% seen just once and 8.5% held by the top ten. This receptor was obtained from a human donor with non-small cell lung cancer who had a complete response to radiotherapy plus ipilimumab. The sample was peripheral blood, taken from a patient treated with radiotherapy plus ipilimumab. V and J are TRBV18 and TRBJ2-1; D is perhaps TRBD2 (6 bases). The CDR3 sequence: CASSPIGGVEQFF. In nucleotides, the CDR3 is TGTGCCAGCTCACCAATTGGAGGGGTCGAGCAGTTCTTC.